The TCR beta chain described here comes from a study of low-dose radiotherapy and immunotherapy resistance in tumors. Time point defined: before trial treatment. This clonotype was picked up many times. TRAV- and TRBV-specific primers, spanning alpha and beta chains, primed first-strand cDNA. With a constant-region primer and a V-primer adapter, TCRs were subjected to approximately 18 PCR cycles of amplification. TCRdb fed the reads into MiXCR, producing one record per CDR3 protein. The table shows 60,000 to 90,000 distinct CDR3 sequences, with approximately 31% occurring only once. This sequence was found in a female donor with ovarian cancer. Sample: PBMCs, taken before treatment.

CDR3 loop: CSARDPGPPGWNEQFF. CDR3 DNA sequence: TGCAGTGCTAGAGATCCGGGACCCCCAGGGTGGAATGAGCAGTTCTTC. The chain employs TRBV20-1 and TRBJ2-1; TRBD1 or TRBD2 may be the D gene (5 bases each). This CDR3 is built from 16 residues. Deletions cut 0 bases from V and 7 bases from J, with 19 bases between. Germline CDR1 DFQATT, CDR2 SNEGSKA (reference sequence).